Reported below is one T cell receptor beta chain. One entry per CDR3 protein, called by TCRdb with MiXCR from the RACE reads. There are around 100,000 distinct CDR3 sequences in the sample; more than 9.5% occur only once, and under 4.5% lies in the top ten. Stated time point: patch test 1, 2 weeks after DPC sensitization. Treatment defined: therapeutic diphenylcyclopropenone sensitization with weekly scalp DPC. This CDR3 comprises 17 residues. The J segment lost 0 bases and the V segment lost 2 bases, leaving 8 bases of the junction unmatched. Germline V CDR1 and CDR2: MNHEY, SVGAGI. This entry belongs to a study of human T cells and chemical hapten exposure. The wider study: The study sensitized with 2% DPC on a 2 cm by 2 cm patch of upper inner arm skin. Variability of per-sample TCR yields stemmed mainly from small differences in pooled library volume.

The clonotype comes from a woman in her thirties or forties with alopecia areata. Some clones in this sample may be carry-over from other donors' samples. The sequences come from whole blood, collected in connection with sensitization to the hapten diphenylcyclopropenone (DPC). V gene TRBV6-5 combines with J gene TRBJ1-1; 8 bases match TRBD1. CDR3 loop: CASSYVGQGYMNTEAFF. The CDR3 nucleotides are TGTGCCAGCAGTTACGTAGGACAGGGCTATATGAACACTGAAGCTTTCTTT.